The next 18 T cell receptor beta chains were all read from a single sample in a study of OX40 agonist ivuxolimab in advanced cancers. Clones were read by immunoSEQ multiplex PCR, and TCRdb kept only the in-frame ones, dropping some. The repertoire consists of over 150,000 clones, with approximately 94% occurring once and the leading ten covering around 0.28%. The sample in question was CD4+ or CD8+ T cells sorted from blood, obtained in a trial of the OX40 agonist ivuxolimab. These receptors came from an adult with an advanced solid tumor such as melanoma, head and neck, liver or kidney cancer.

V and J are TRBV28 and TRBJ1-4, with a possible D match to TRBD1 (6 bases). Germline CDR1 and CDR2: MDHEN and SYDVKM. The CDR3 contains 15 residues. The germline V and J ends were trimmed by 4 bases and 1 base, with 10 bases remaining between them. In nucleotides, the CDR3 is TGTGCCAGCAGTTCTCAGGGGCAAACTAATGAAAAACTGTTTTTT. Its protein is CASSSQGQTNEKLFF.

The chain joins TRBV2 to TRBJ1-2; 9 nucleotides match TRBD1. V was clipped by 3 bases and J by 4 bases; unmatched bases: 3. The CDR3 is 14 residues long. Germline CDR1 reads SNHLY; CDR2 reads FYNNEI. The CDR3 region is CASSDSGQGYGYTF. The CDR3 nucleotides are TGTGCCAGCAGTGATTCGGGACAGGGCTATGGCTACACCTTC.

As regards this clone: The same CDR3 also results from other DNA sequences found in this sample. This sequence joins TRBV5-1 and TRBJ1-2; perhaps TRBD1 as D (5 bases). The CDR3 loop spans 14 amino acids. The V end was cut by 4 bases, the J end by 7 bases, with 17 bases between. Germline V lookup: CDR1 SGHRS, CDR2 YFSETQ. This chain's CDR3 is CASSPGQGVLGYTF. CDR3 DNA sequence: TGCGCCAGCAGCCCAGGGCAGGGCGTGCTTGGCTACACCTTC.

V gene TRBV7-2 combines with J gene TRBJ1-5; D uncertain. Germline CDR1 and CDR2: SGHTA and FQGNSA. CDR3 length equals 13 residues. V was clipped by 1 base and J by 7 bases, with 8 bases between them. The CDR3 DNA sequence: TGTGCCAGCAGCTTAGTGGGGAGGCAGCCCCAGCATTTT. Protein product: CASSLVGRQPQHF.

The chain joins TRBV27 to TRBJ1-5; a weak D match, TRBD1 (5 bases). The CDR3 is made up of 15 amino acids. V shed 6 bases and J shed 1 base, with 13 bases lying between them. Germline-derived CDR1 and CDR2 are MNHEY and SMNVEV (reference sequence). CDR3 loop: CASSRVPGSNQPQHF. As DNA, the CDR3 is TGTGCCAGCAGCAGGGTCCCAGGGAGCAATCAGCCCCAGCATTTT.

The CDR3 sequence is CATRWREGTEAFF. In nucleotides, the CDR3 is TGTGCCACCCGGTGGAGGGAGGGCACTGAAGCTTTCTTT. The genes are TRBV19 and TRBJ1-1; D is undetermined. The CDR3 covers 13 residues. Germline V CDR1 and CDR2: LNHDA, SQIVND (reference sequence). The V end was cut by 10 bases, the J end by 4 bases, with 16 bases between.

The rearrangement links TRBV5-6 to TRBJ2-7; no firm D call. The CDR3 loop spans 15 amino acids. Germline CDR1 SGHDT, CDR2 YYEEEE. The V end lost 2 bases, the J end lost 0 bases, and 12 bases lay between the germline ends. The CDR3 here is CASSLRSRLSYEQYF. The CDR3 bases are TGTGCCAGCAGCTTACGGTCACGCCTCTCCTACGAGCAGTACTTC. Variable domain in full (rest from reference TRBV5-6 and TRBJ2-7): DAGVTQSPTHLIKTRGQQVTLRCSPKSGHDTVSWYQQALGQGPQFIFQYYEEEERQRGNFPDRFSGHQFPNYSSELNVNALLLGDSALYLCASSLRSRLSYEQYFGPGTRLTVT.

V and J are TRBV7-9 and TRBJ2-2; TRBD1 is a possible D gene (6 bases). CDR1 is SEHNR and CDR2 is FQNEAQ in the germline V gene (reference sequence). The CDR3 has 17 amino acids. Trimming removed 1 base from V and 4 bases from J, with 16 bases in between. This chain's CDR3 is CASSLGFRQGITGELFF. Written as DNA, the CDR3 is TGTGCCAGCAGCTTAGGGTTCAGGCAGGGGATCACCGGGGAGCTGTTTTTT.

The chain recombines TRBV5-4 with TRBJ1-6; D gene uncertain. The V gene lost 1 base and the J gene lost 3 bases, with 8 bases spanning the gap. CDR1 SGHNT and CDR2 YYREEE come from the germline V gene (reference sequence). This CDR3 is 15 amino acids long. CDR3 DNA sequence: TGTGCCAGCAGCTTGCGACGGAACTATAATTCACCCCTCCACTTT. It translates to CASSLRRNYNSPLHF.

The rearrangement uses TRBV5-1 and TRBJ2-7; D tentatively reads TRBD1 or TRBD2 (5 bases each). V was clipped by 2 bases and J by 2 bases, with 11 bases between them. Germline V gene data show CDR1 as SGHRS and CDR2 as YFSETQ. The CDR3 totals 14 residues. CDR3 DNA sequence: TGCGCCAGCAGCTTACGGGGCGTCCCCTACGAGCAGTACTTC. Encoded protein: CASSLRGVPYEQYF.

The CDR3 spells CASSQGAVSSYNEQFF. In DNA form, the CDR3 reads TGCGCCAGCAGCCAAGGGGCAGTAAGCTCCTACAATGAGCAGTTCTTC. V gene TRBV4-3 combines with J gene TRBJ2-1; D unclear. CDR1 and CDR2 from the germline V gene are LGHNA and YSLEER. V was shortened by 1 base and J by 0 bases, with 10 bases between the two germline ends. CDR3 length: 16 amino acids.

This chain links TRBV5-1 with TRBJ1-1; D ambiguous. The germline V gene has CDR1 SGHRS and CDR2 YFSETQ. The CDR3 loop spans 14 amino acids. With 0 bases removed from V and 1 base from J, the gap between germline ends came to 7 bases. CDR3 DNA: TGCGCCAGCAGCTTGGATTGGGGGAACACTGAAGCTTTCTTT. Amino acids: CASSLDWGNTEAFF. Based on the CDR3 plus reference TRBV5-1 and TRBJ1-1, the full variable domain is KAGVTQTPRYLIKTRGQQVTLSCSPISGHRSVSWYQQTPGQGLQFLFEYFSETQRNKGNFPGRFSGRQFSNSRSEMNVSTLELGDSALYLCASSLDWGNTEAFFGQGTRLTVV.

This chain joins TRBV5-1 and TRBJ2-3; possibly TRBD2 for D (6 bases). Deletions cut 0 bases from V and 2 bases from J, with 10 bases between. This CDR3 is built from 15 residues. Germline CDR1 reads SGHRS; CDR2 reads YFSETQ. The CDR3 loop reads CASSLVGLNTDTQYF. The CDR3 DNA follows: TGCGCCAGCAGCTTGGTGGGACTGAACACAGATACGCAGTATTTT. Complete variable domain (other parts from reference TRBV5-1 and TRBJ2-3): KAGVTQTPRYLIKTRGQQVTLSCSPISGHRSVSWYQQTPGQGLQFLFEYFSETQRNKGNFPGRFSGRQFSNSRSEMNVSTLELGDSALYLCASSLVGLNTDTQYFGPGTRLTVL.

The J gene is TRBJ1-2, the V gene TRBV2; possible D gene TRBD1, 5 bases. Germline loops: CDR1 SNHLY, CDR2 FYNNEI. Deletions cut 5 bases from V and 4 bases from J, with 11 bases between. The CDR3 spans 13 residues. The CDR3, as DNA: TGTGCCAGCAGTCCCGGGACGAGCTATGGCTACACCTTC. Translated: CASSPGTSYGYTF.

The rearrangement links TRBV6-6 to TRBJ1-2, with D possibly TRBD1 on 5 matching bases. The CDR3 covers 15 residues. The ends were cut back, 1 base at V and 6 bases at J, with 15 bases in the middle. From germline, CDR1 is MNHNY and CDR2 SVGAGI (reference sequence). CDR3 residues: CASSYYSRDWDGYTF. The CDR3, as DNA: TGTGCCAGCAGTTACTACTCCAGGGATTGGGATGGCTACACCTTC.

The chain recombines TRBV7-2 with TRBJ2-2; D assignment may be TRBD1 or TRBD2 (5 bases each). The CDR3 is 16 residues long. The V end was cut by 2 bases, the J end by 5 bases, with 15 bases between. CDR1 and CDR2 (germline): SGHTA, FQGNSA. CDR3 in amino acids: CASSLWRGAGTGELFF. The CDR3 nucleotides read TGTGCCAGCAGCTTATGGCGAGGGGCCGGAACCGGGGAGCTGTTTTTT.

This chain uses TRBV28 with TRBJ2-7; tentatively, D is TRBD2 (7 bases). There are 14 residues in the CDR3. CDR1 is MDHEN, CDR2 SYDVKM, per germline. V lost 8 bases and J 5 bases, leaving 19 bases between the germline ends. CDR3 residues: CASSGRGTNNEQYF. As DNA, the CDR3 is TGTGCCAGCTCCGGAAGGGGGACTAATAACGAGCAGTACTTC.

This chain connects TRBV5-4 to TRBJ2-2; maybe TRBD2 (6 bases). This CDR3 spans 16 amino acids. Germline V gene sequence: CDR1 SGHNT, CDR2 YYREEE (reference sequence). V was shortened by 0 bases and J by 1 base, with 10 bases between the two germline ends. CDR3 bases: TGTGCCAGCAGCTTGGTGGAGGGCCTGAACACCGGGGAGCTGTTTTTT. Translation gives CASSLVEGLNTGELFF.